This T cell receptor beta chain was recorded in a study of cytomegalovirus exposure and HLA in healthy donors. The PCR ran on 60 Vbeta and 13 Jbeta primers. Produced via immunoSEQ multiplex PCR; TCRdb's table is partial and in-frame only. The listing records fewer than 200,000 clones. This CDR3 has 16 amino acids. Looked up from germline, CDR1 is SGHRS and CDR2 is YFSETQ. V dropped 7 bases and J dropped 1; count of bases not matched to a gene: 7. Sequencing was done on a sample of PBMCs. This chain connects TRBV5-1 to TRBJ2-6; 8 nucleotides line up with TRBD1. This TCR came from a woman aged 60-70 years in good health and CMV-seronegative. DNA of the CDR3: TGCGCCAGCTCGCAGGGGGCTAATTCTGGGGCCAACGTCCTGACTTTC. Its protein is CASSQGANSGANVLTF.